This T cell receptor (beta chain) was retrieved from a study of blood T cells in healthy people across ages (dated by TCRdb to the mid-2010s). Turning to the overall study: Template switching captured roughly one uniquely barcoded TCR beta cDNA molecule per two T cells in model experiments. To avoid experimental bias, donors of different ages were randomly spread across the sequencing lanes. Age-related changes in TCR beta repertoire diversity were measured in the study by deep sequencing normalized with unique cDNA molecular identifiers. Two additional independent replicas of 1 million unique cDNA reads from the same blood draw were analyzed for two donors (one aged 18 to 30 and one aged 80 or older). Donors were grouped into four age groups: young (average approximately 16 years), middle-aged (roughly 40), aged (about 60) and long-lived (approximately 75).

Concerning this clonotype itself: Its antigen target is currently unknown. No base quality information exists; no much larger clone differs at one position.

For CDR1 and CDR2, the germline V gene (reference sequence) lists DFQATT and SNEGSKA. The CDR3 goes from the cysteine to the phenylalanine over 15 residues. This entry keeps only the CDR3 DNA: 45 bases, framed from base 1. At the junction V is shortened by 1 base and J by 5 bases; bases outside the gene matches: 9. The paper's findings and limits, for the study overall: The long-lived group showed more naive CD4+ T cells, fewer expanded clones and increased TCR diversity than the aged group, suggesting age selection. Since profiling was done on bulk unsorted PBMCs, naive and antigen-experienced compartments could not be conclusively compared. Donor CMV infection status was unknown, potentially confounding age-related changes in expanded clonotypes. Observed TCR beta diversity per million T cells fell roughly linearly with age, and a significant reduction was already apparent by age roughly 40. Total diversity estimates from one million sequenced T cells were considered lower bounds and underestimates. A strong correlation was found between observed TCR beta diversity and the percentage of naive T cells measured by flow cytometry.

Systemically healthy Caucasian individuals from Russia, approximately 39 in total and aged roughly 6 to 100 years, were included as donors. Each donor gave roughly 11 milliliters of peripheral blood, drawn into EDTA-treated Vacutainer tubes. Ficoll-Paque density-gradient centrifugation was used to isolate PBMCs, with at least 7 million per sample. Total RNA, at least 6 micrograms per sample, was extracted from PBMCs with Trizol reagent. For every donor, flow cytometry on a PBMC aliquot measured the percentage of naive CD45RAhigh/CD27high T cells. The library relied on 5' RACE. Sequencer: Illumina HiSeq 2500. The second PCR ran for about 6 to 12 cycles and used a J-beta primer mix along with a sample-barcoded 5' primer. A unique molecular identifier was introduced onto each TCR beta cDNA molecule by a template-switch 5' adaptor carrying 12 random nucleotides. Each sample yielded at least 3 million CDR3-containing paired-end reads. All of the RNA was converted into first-strand cDNA using the Mint cDNA synthesis kit, with a TRBC-specific oligonucleotide serving as the primer. Following uracil-DNA glycosylase treatment, all cDNA underwent a first 18-cycle PCR with the universal primers M1SS and BC2_uni_R. For the original study's pipeline: For normalization, 1 million high-quality reads were randomly selected from each sample, with every read carrying a distinct molecular identifier. Reads sharing molecular identifiers were discarded rather than binned into consensus sequences. MiTCR, with a Q25 quality threshold and the strictest error-elimination algorithm, was used for CDR3 identification, clonotype clustering and error correction. A nonparametric unseen species model with Euler transformation was used to estimate lower-bound total TCR beta diversity. The raw public reads went through TCRdb reprocessing: fastp at Q25, MiXCR clone calling, in-frame beta chains kept. Rows are combined by CDR3 protein, so each entry shows the most common genes and DNA. Here the V and J calls rest on TCRdb's processing, not on the authors' analysis. This sample lists about 1.8 million distinct CDR3 sequences; 49% were detected once. The ten largest clones add up to less than 2.5% of the sample.

Here the chain combines TRBV20-1 and TRBJ2-3; TRBD2 matches 7 bases in the middle. The origin of this receptor is a woman in her 40s in good health. The specimen was blood. DNA sequence: TGCAGTGCTAGAGCCCGGACTAGGACTAAAGATACGCAGTATTTT. This translates into CSARARTRTKDTQYF.